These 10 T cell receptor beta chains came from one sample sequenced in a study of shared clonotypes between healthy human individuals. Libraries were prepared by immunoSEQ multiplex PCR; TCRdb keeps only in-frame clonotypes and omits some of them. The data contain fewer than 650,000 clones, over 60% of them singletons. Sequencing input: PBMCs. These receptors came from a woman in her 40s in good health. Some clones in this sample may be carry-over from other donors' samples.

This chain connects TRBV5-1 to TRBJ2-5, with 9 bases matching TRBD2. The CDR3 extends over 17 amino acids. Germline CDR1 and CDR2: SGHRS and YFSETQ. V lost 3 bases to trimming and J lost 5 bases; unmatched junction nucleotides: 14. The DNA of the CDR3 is TGCGCCAGCAGCTCGGCCATGGAAGCGGGAGGCTGGGAGACCCAGTACTTC. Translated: CASSSAMEAGGWETQYF.

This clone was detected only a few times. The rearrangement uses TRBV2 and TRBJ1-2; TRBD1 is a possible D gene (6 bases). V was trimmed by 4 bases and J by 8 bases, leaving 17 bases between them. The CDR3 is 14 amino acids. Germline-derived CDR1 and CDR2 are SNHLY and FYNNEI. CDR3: CASSGRDMDSGYTF. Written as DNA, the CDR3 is TGTGCCAGCAGTGGTCGGGACATGGATTCGGGCTACACCTTC.

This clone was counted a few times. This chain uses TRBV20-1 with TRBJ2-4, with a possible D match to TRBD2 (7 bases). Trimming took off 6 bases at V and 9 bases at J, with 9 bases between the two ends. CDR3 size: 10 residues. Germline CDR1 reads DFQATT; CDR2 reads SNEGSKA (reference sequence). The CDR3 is CSAGGGIQYF. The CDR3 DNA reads TGCAGTGCAGGGGGGGGCATTCAGTACTTC.

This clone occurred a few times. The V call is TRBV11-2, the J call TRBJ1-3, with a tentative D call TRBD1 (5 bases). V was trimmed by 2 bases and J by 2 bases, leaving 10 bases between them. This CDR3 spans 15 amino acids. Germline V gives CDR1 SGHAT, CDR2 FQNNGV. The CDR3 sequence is CASSLLAGAGNTIYF. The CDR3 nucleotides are TGTGCCAGCAGCTTATTAGCGGGGGCTGGAAACACCATATATTTT.

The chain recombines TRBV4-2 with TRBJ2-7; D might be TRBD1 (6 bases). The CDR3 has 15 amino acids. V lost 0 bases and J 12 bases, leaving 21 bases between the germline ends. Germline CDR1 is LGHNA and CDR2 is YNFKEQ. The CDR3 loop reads CASSQDLEAGVVLYF. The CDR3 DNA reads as TGTGCCAGCAGCCAAGATTTGGAGGCAGGGGTCGTATTGTACTTC.

The CDR3: CASSPGQGSSYEQYF. DNA for the CDR3: TGCGCCAGCAGCCCGGGACAGGGAAGCTCCTACGAGCAGTACTTC. The chain uses TRBV5-1 and TRBJ2-7, with TRBD1 matching over 9 bases. Germline loops: CDR1 SGHRS, CDR2 YFSETQ. The CDR3 sequence is 15 residues long. J lost 0 bases, V lost 4 bases, and 5 bases had no gene match.

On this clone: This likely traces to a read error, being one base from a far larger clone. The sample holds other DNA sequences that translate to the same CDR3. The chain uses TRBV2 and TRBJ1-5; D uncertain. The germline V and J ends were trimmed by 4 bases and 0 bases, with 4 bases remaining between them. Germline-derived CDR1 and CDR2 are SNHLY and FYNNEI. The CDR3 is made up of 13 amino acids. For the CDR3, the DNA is TGTGCCAGCAGTGGGGATAGCAATCAGCCCCAGCATTTT. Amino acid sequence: CASSGDSNQPQHF.

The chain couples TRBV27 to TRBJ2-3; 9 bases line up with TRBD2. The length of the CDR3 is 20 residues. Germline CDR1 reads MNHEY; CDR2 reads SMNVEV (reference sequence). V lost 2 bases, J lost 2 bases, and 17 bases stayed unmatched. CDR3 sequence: CASSLGPRGDLAGHTDTQYF. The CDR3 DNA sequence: TGTGCCAGCAGTTTAGGGCCACGCGGGGATCTAGCGGGGCACACAGATACGCAGTATTTT.

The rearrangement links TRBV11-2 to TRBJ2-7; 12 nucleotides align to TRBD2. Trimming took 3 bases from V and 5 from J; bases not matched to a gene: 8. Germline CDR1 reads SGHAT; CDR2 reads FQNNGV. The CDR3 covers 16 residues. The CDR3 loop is CASSLRLAGGRDEQYF. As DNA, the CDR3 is TGTGCCAGCAGCTTGAGGCTAGCGGGAGGGCGGGACGAGCAGTACTTC.

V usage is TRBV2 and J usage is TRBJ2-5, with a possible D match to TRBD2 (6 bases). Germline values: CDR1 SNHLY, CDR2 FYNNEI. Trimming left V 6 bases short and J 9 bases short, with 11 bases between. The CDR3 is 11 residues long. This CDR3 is CASSTGVPQYF. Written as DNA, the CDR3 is TGTGCCAGCAGCACGGGGGTTCCCCAGTACTTC.